The 18 T cell receptor beta chains in this list originate from one sample, sequenced in a study of blood T cell repertoires in COVID-19. Data came from immunoSEQ multiplex PCR; TCRdb stores just in-frame clones and leaves some out. The sample comprises 65,000 to 95,000 clones, approximately 92% of which are singletons, and under 10% rests with the top ten. The sequenced material came from peripheral blood. The receptors shown here come from a man older than 75 with acute or convalescent COVID-19.

The chain joins TRBV19 to TRBJ2-1, with a possible D match to TRBD1 (6 bases). In germline, CDR1 is LNHDA, CDR2 SQIVND (reference sequence). The CDR3 has 15 amino acids. V lost 4 bases to trimming and J lost 0 bases, with 10 bases between them. CDR3 bases: TGTGCCAGTAGTACAGGACAGAGCTCCTACAATGAGCAGTTCTTC. Its translation is CASSTGQSSYNEQFF.

The rearrangement links TRBV6-5 to TRBJ1-1, with TRBD1 as a possible D gene (5 bases). The ends were cut back, 0 bases at V and 5 bases at J, with 13 bases in the middle. The CDR3 length is 15 residues. Germline lookup yields CDR1 MNHEY and CDR2 SVGAGI. The CDR3 DNA reads TGTGCCAGCAGTTACTCATGGAGGGGTGCGACTGAAGCTTTCTTT. Translation: CASSYSWRGATEAFF.

The chain is built from TRBV2 and TRBJ2-2; 7 nucleotides line up with TRBD1. J gave up 0 bases and V 4 bases, and 11 bases lay outside the gene matches. The CDR3 loop spans 18 amino acids. Germline CDR1 is SNHLY and CDR2 is FYNNEI. CDR3 protein: CASSGTEDGQANTGELFF. The CDR3 DNA reads as TGTGCCAGCAGTGGAACTGAAGACGGACAGGCGAACACCGGGGAGCTGTTTTTT. Full variable domain (rest looked up from reference TRBV2 and TRBJ2-2): EPEVTQTPSHQVTQMGQEVILRCVPISNHLYFYWYRQILGQKVEFLVSFYNNEISEKSEIFDDQFSVERPDGSNFTLKIRSTKLEDSAMYFCASSGTEDGQANTGELFFGEGSRLTVL.

This chain uses TRBV6-2 or TRBV6-3 with TRBJ2-3, with a weak D call TRBD2 (6 bases). Trimming took 2 bases from V and 4 from J, leaving 19 bases between them. The CDR3 is 17 residues long. Germline V lookup: CDR1 MNHEY, CDR2 SVGEGT. DNA of the CDR3: TGTGCCAGCAGTTACGGCGGGAAGGGAAGTTTGGCAGATACGCAGTATTTT. Protein: CASSYGGKGSLADTQYF.

The rearrangement joins TRBV12-3 or TRBV12-4 to TRBJ1-5; a possible D gene is TRBD1 (5 bases). This CDR3 comprises 11 residues. With 8 bases removed from V and 9 bases from J, the gap between germline ends came to 11 bases. The CDR3 spells CASSLGGPQHF. Written as DNA, the CDR3 is TGTGCCAGCTCTCTGGGGGGGCCCCAGCATTTT.

CDR3 in DNA: TGCGCCAGCAGCTTGGAAGGGGGGGTTACAGATACGCAGTATTTT. Amino acids: CASSLEGGVTDTQYF. This chain links TRBV5-1 with TRBJ2-3, with TRBD2 as a possible D gene (7 bases). The CDR3 is 15 residues long. V was pared by 0 bases and J by 3 bases, with 11 bases between. Germline values: CDR1 SGHRS, CDR2 YFSETQ.

V is TRBV20-1 and J is TRBJ1-2; maybe TRBD1 (5 bases). Trimming left V 3 bases short and J 9 bases short, with 14 bases between. The germline V gene has CDR1 DFQATT and CDR2 SNEGSKA (reference sequence). CDR3 size: 12 residues. In DNA, the CDR3 is TGCAGTGCTAGTCAGGGCCCCACTAGCTACACCTTC. Protein product: CSASQGPTSYTF.

The genes are TRBV2 and TRBJ1-6; D is uncertain. CDR1 is SNHLY, CDR2 FYNNEI, per germline. V lost 2 bases to trimming and J lost 6 bases, with 11 bases between them. The CDR3 is made up of 15 amino acids. The CDR3 DNA sequence: TGTGCCAGCAGTGAACAGGCCGCGGGTAATTCACCCCTCCACTTT. It encodes CASSEQAAGNSPLHF.

The V call is TRBV5-1, the J call TRBJ1-3; TRBD1 matches at 9 bases. Losses at the gene ends were 4 bases for V and 8 bases for J; bases not matched to a gene: 4. The CDR3 runs 13 residues. The V gene's germline CDR1 is SGHRS and CDR2 YFSETQ. The CDR3 spells CASSRQGVDTIYF. Written as DNA, the CDR3 is TGCGCCAGCAGCCGACAGGGGGTAGACACCATATATTTT.

This clone showed up just once. The rearrangement links TRBV6-5 to TRBJ1-2; no clear D. V lost 0 bases, J lost 7 bases, and 9 bases lay in between. CDR1 and CDR2 from the germline V gene are MNHEY and SVGAGI. The length of the CDR3 is 13 residues. The chain's CDR3 is CASSYSAAPGYTF. In nucleotides, the CDR3 is TGTGCCAGCAGTTACTCGGCGGCGCCTGGCTACACCTTC.

V gene TRBV5-4 combines with J gene TRBJ1-2, with D unresolved. Looked up from germline, CDR1 is SGHNT and CDR2 is YYREEE (reference sequence). V was clipped by 0 bases and J by 2 bases, with 8 bases between them. The CDR3 contains 14 residues. The CDR3 sequence is CASSLGGRNYGYTF. CDR3 sequence (DNA): TGTGCCAGCAGCTTGGGCGGAAGAAACTATGGCTACACCTTC.

The chain links TRBV5-1 to TRBJ2-7; no firm D call. CDR1 and CDR2 (germline): SGHRS, YFSETQ. The CDR3 has 14 amino acids. Trimming stripped 2 bases from V and 1 base from J, with 10 bases between. The CDR3 coding sequence is TGCGCCAGCAGCTTTGAGGTCGGGTCCTACGAGCAGTACTTC. Encoded protein: CASSFEVGSYEQYF.

The chain employs TRBV3-1 (or the pseudogene TRBV3-2) and TRBJ2-3; no clear D. This CDR3 comprises 13 residues. The germline CDR1 and CDR2 sequences are LGHDT and YNNKEL (reference sequence). V shed 3 bases and J shed 0 bases, with 4 bases lying between them. The CDR3 sequence: CASSQSSTDTQYF. The CDR3 DNA reads as TGTGCCAGCAGCCAGTCGAGCACAGATACGCAGTATTTT.

The V gene is TRBV5-1, the J gene TRBJ1-1, with a weak D call TRBD1 (6 bases). CDR1 is SGHRS, CDR2 YFSETQ, per germline. The V end lost 3 bases, the J end lost 1 base, and 16 bases lay between the germline ends. The CDR3 totals 16 residues. Here the CDR3 reads CASSWSPGTRNTEAFF. The CDR3 DNA is TGCGCCAGCAGCTGGAGTCCCGGGACAAGGAACACTGAAGCTTTCTTT.

V usage is TRBV9 and J usage is TRBJ1-1; tentative D call: TRBD1 (6 bases). Germline loops: CDR1 SGDLS, CDR2 YYNGEE. This CDR3 comprises 15 residues. V lost 0 bases and J lost 1, with 10 bases in between. This CDR3 reads CASSVDWGPNTEAFF. The DNA of the CDR3 is TGTGCCAGCAGCGTAGATTGGGGGCCGAACACTGAAGCTTTCTTT. Filled out from reference TRBV9 and TRBJ1-1, the complete variable domain reads DSGVTQTPKHLITATGQRVTLRCSPRSGDLSVYWYQQSLDQGLQFLIQYYNGEERAKGNILERFSAQQFPDLHSELNLSSLELGDSALYFCASSVDWGPNTEAFFGQGTRLTVV.

V and J are TRBV7-2 and TRBJ2-6; 7 positions match TRBD1. V was pared by 1 base and J by 0 bases, with 3 bases of the junction left unmatched. CDR3 length equals 17 residues. Per the germline V gene, CDR1 is SGHTA and CDR2 is FQGNSA. Here the CDR3 DNA reads TGTGCCAGCAGCTTAGGACAGGGTCTCTCTGGGGCCAACGTCCTGACTTTC. Its translation: CASSLGQGLSGANVLTF.

The chain carries TRBV11-2 and TRBJ2-1, with 8 nucleotides matching TRBD2. J was trimmed by 15 bases and V by 6 bases; bases with no gene match: 10. Germline V lookup: CDR1 SGHAT, CDR2 FQNNGV. The CDR3 has 12 amino acids. CDR3 nucleotides: TGTGCCAGCAGATCAAGCGGGAGCCGTCGGTTCTTC. This sequence encodes CASRSSGSRRFF.

The sample holds one count of this clone. The J gene is TRBJ2-3, the V gene TRBV18; a possible D gene is TRBD1 (5 bases). Germline V gene data show CDR1 as KGHSH and CDR2 as LQKENI. V was trimmed by 6 bases and J by 3 bases, leaving 13 bases between them. The CDR3 contains 14 residues. The CDR3 DNA follows: TGTGCCAGCTCGCCCGACAGTTGGACAGATACGCAGTATTTT. Amino acids: CASSPDSWTDTQYF.